This TCR beta chain was captured in a study of vaccination and CD4 T cells after COVID-19. This clonotype was seen only a few times. The antigen is unknown. Germline assignment: CDR1 LNHDA and CDR2 SQIVND (reference sequence). V shed 1 base and J shed 9 bases, with 10 bases lying between them. The CDR3 consists of 13 residues. Cultured CD4+ T-cell DNA underwent Oncomine TCR Beta short-read sequencing. TCRdb recomputed calls from the PCR reads with MiXCR, one row per CDR3 protein. The sample has about 12,000 distinct CDR3 sequences, more than 30% seen once. Treatment: approximately 11-day PBMC culture with coronavirus spike peptide pools or control peptides (ViraFEST assay).

The source material was CD4+ T cells from blood, cultured in vitro, sampled after SARS-CoV-2 vaccination. The clonotype comes from a human donor who had recovered from COVID-19. This chain uses TRBV19 with TRBJ2-1, with D unclear. In nucleotides, the CDR3 is TGTGCCAGTAGTATAGGTAGGGTTGGTGAGCAGTTCTTC. Translating it yields CASSIGRVGEQFF.